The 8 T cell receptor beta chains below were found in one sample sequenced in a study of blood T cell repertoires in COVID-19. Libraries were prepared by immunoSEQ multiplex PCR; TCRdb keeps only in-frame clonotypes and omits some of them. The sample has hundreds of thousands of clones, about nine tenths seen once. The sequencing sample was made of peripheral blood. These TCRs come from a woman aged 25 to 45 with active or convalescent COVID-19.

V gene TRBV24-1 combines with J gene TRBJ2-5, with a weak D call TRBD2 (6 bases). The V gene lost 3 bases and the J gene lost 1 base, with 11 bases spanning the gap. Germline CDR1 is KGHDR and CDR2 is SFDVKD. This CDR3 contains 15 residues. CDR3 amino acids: CATSDPRETQETQYF. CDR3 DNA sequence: TGTGCCACCAGTGATCCCCGGGAGACCCAAGAGACCCAGTACTTC.

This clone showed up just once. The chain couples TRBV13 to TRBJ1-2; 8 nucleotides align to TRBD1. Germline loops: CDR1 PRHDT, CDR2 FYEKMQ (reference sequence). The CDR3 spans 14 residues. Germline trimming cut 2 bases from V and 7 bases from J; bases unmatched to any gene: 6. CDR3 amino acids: CASSLIAGGVGYTF. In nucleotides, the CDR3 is TGTGCCAGCAGCTTAATTGCAGGGGGCGTTGGCTACACCTTC.

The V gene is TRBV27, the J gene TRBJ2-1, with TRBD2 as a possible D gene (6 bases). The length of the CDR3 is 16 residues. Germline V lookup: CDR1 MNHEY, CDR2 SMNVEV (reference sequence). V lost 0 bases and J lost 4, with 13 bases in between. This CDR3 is CASSLSWQGGYNEQFF. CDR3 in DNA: TGTGCCAGCAGTTTATCGTGGCAGGGAGGTTACAATGAGCAGTTCTTC.

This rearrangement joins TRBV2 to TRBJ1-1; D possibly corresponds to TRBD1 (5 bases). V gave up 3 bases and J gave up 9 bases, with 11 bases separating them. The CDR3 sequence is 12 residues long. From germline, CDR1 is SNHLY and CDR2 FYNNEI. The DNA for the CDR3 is TGTGCCAGCAGTGAGGGGGGTAACCAAGCTTTCTTT. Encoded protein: CASSEGGNQAFF. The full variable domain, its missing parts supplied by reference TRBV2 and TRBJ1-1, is EPEVTQTPSHQVTQMGQEVILRCVPISNHLYFYWYRQILGQKVEFLVSFYNNEISEKSEIFDDQFSVERPDGSNFTLKIRSTKLEDSAMYFCASSEGGNQAFFGQGTRLTVV.

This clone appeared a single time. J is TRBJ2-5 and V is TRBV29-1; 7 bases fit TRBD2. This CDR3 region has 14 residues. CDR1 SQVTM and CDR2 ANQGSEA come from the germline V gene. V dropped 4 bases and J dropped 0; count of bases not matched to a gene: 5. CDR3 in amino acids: CSVAAGTNQETQYF. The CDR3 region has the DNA TGCAGCGTTGCCGCCGGGACTAACCAAGAGACCCAGTACTTC.

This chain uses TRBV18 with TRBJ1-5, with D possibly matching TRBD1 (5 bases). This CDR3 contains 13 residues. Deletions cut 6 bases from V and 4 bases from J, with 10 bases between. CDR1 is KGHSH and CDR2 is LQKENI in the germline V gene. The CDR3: CASSQTDNQPQHF. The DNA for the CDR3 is TGTGCCAGCTCCCAGACAGATAATCAGCCCCAGCATTTT. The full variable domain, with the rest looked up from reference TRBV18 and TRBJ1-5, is NAGVMQNPRHLVRRRGQEARLRCSPMKGHSHVYWYRQLPEEGLKFMVYLQKENIIDESGMPKERFSAEFPKEGPSILRIQQVVRGDSAAYFCASSQTDNQPQHFGDGTRLSIL.

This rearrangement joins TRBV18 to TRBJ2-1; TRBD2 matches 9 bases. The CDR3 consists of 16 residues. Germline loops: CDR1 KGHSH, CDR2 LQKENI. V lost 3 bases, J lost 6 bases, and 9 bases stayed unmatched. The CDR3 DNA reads TGTGCCAGCTCACCCGTTTTGGCGGGGGGGAGCAATGAGCAGTTCTTC. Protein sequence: CASSPVLAGGSNEQFF.

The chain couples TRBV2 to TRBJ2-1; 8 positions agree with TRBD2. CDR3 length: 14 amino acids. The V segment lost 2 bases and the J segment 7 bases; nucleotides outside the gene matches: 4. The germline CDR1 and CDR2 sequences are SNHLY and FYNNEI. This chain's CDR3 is CASSEQREKNEQFF. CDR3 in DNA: TGTGCCAGCAGTGAACAGCGGGAGAAGAATGAGCAGTTCTTC.